These T cell receptor beta chains were read from a single sample in a study of molecular identifiers for immune sequencing clone quantification. TCRdb called the PCR reads again in MiXCR, with one record for every CDR3 protein. Of 6,100 or so distinct CDR3 sequences detected, about 16% appear once; the ten largest clones hold under 2.5%. Sequencing used naive CD8+ T cells from blood, with Jurkat cell RNA spiked in. The receptors shown here come from a human donor in good health. Some libraries in this study had Jurkat cell RNA spiked in. The CDR3 runs from the conserved cysteine through the conserved F or W. The order of the fields is clone size, V gene, D gene, CDR3 length, J gene, CDR3 DNA, CDR3 protein. A D gene is named only where the DNA matches it firmly. A row's size may be missing; if present it is once, few, many or a size class.

size: medium-sized
V: TRBV29-1
D: TRBD1
length: 16
J: TRBJ2-2
DNA: TGCAGCGTTGAAGAAGGACGGGACAGGAACACCGGGGAGCTGTTTTTT
CDR3: CSVEEGRDRNTGELFF

size: medium-sized
V: TRBV7-9
D: -
length: 13
J: TRBJ2-3
DNA: TGTGCCAGCAGCGCCATAGCGGCAGATACGCAGTATTTT
CDR3: CASSAIAADTQYF

size: medium-sized
V: TRBV2
D: TRBD1
length: 16
J: TRBJ2-3
DNA: TGTGCCAGCAGTGACCAGGGGGCGCCCGGCACAGATACGCAGTATTTT
CDR3: CASSDQGAPGTDTQYF

size: medium-sized
V: TRBV4-1
D: -
length: 15
J: TRBJ1-2
DNA: TGCGCCAGCAGCCAAGATCGGGCAGACGTCTATGGCTACACCTTC
CDR3: CASSQDRADVYGYTF

size: medium-sized
V: TRBV6-2/TRBV6-3
D: -
length: 13
J: TRBJ2-1
DNA: TGTGCCAGCAGTTACAACAGGGAGGATGAGCAGTTCTTC
CDR3: CASSYNREDEQFF

size: medium-sized
V: TRBV27
D: -
length: 16
J: TRBJ2-3
DNA: TGTGCCAGCAGTTTACTGAATACAGTACGCACAGATACGCAGTATTTT
CDR3: CASSLLNTVRTDTQYF

size: many
V: TRBV19
D: -
length: 16
J: TRBJ1-5
DNA: TGTGCCAGTAGTATAGGAAACATCGGGAGCAATCAGCCCCAGCATTTT
CDR3: CASSIGNIGSNQPQHF

size: medium-sized
V: TRBV7-9
D: -
length: 12
J: TRBJ1-5
DNA: TGTGCCAGCAGCCCCCCCGGGCAGCCCCAGCATTTT
CDR3: CASSPPGQPQHF

size: many
V: TRBV27
D: -
length: 16
J: TRBJ1-2
DNA: TGTGCCAGCAGTCTCACCCCCCCGACAGGCTACTATGGCTACACCTTC
CDR3: CASSLTPPTGYYGYTF

size: medium-sized
V: TRBV18
D: TRBD1
length: 19
J: TRBJ2-5
DNA: TGTGCCAGCTCACCGATTGACAGGGGATCCCTCCCAAGCCAAGAGACCCAGTACTTC
CDR3: CASSPIDRGSLPSQETQYF

size: medium-sized
V: TRBV4-3
D: -
length: 17
J: TRBJ1-5
DNA: TGCGCCAGCAGCCAAGATTATTTGGCTCAAGTCAATCAGCCCCAGCATTTT
CDR3: CASSQDYLAQVNQPQHF

size: medium-sized
V: TRBV30
D: TRBD2
length: 17
J: TRBJ2-7
DNA: TGTGCCTGGAGTGTAATAGGGATCGGGAGGGCCGGTTACGAGCAGTACTTC
CDR3: CAWSVIGIGRAGYEQYF

size: -
V: TRBV10-2
D: -
length: 14
J: TRBJ2-7
DNA: TGCGCCAGCAGTGTAGGGTTGTCAGCCTACGAGCAGCACTTC
CDR3: CASSVGLSAYEQHF

size: few
V: TRBV28
D: -
length: 12
J: TRBJ1-1
DNA: TGCGCCAGCAGTTTCGGGAGCACTGAAGCTTTCTTT
CDR3: CASSFGSTEAFF

size: medium-sized
V: TRBV7-6
D: -
length: 16
J: TRBJ2-6
DNA: TGTGCCAGCAGCTTAAACAGGGCTTCTGGGGCCAACGTCCTGACTTTC
CDR3: CASSLNRASGANVLTF

size: -
V: TRBV7-9
D: TRBD2
length: 15
J: TRBJ2-3
DNA: TGTGCCAGCAGCTTTACTAGCGGGGGCACAGATACGCAGTATTTT
CDR3: CASSFTSGGTDTQYF

size: -
V: TRBV6-2/TRBV6-3
D: TRBD2
length: 15
J: TRBJ2-1
DNA: TGTGCCAGCAGTCAGAAAAGCGGGGGCGACGGTGAGCAGTTCTTC
CDR3: CASSQKSGGDGEQFF

size: many
V: TRBV19
D: -
length: 15
J: TRBJ2-7
DNA: TGTGCCAGTAGATGGGCGGCGAGACACACCTACGAGCAGTACTTC
CDR3: CASRWAARHTYEQYF

size: many
V: TRBV12-3/TRBV12-4
D: TRBD2
length: 14
J: TRBJ2-3
DNA: TGTGCCAGCAAACTAGCGGGAGCGGCAGATACGCAGTATTTT
CDR3: CASKLAGAADTQYF

size: medium-sized
V: TRBV5-5
D: -
length: 14
J: TRBJ2-3
DNA: TGTGCCAGCAGCTTGGTCCCGGATTCAGATACGCAGTATTTT
CDR3: CASSLVPDSDTQYF

size: many
V: TRBV5-5
D: -
length: 15
J: TRBJ1-5
DNA: TGTGCCAGCAACCCTTGGTATGGCGGGAATCAGCCCCAGCATTTT
CDR3: CASNPWYGGNQPQHF